This is a list of T cell receptor beta chains from one sample in a study of chemoradiotherapy in HPV16-positive cancers. Assay: immunoSEQ multiplex PCR; the TCRdb copy retains only in-frame clones and omits some. The data contain 2,800 or so clones, 85% to 90% of them singletons. The sequenced sample was tumor tissue, obtained from a patient who underwent chemoradiotherapy. These receptor sequences come from a human donor with HPV-associated anogenital cancer. The CDR3 runs from the conserved cysteine through the conserved F or W.

TRBJ1-2	TRBV9	CASSPVDRFYGYTF
TRBJ1-5	TRBV15	CATSRVEGWRTLNQPQHF
TRBJ2-5	TRBV5-1	CASSLARGNEETQYF
TRBJ2-1	TRBV5-1	CASSSAGVSNEQFF
TRBJ2-1	TRBV7-8	CASSFGGLNEQFF
TRBJ1-4	TRBV28	CASSLPGQGYEKLFF
TRBJ2-5	TRBV2	CASIRGAVEETQYF
TRBJ1-2	TRBV5-5	CASRPYTSNYGYTF
TRBJ2-1	TRBV5-1	CASSLEGNEQFF
TRBJ1-2	TRBV27	CASSPNRHWGYTF
TRBJ2-5	TRBV9	CASGGPGPQETQYF
TRBJ2-6	TRBV10-3	CAIRTPGTAGANVLTF
TRBJ2-3	TRBV2	CASRFKAGGGLDTQYF
TRBJ1-4	TRBV7-9	CASSRGQLNEKLFF
TRBJ1-3	TRBV7-8	CASSLAGGRDTIYF
TRBJ2-5	TRBV11-1	CASSFLAGEGEETQYF
TRBJ2-1	TRBV10-1	CASFRAPPGDEQFF
TRBJ2-1	TRBV28	CASRPGLWGEQFF
TRBJ1-3	TRBV7-9	CASSLRGNTIYF
TRBJ2-7	TRBV12-5	CASGPKGGQPYEQYF
TRBJ2-2	TRBV19	CASSIAFGRGELFF
TRBJ1-1	TRBV25-1	CASSEYRDRGRLAAEAFF
TRBJ1-1	TRBV28	CASSLEATVAAFF
TRBJ1-5	TRBV19	CASTPRRDSHQPQHF
TRBJ1-1	TRBV7-9	CASSLVEVMNTEAFF
TRBJ1-1	TRBV29-1	CSVVGSEIRTEAFF
TRBJ2-1	TRBV13	CASSLGLAGYEQFF
TRBJ1-2	TRBV10-3	CAIRTDSRGSGYTF
TRBJ1-1	TRBV9	CASSASGGTNTEAFF
TRBJ2-7	TRBV4-2	CASSQTLWGGRPGEQYF
TRBJ1-1	TRBV25-1	CASRQDLDTEAFF
TRBJ1-4	TRBV19	CASNPDRGREKLFF
TRBJ2-1	TRBV7-6	CASSLGAFSYNEQFF
TRBJ2-5	TRBV6-1	CASRVTSAYETQYF
TRBJ2-1	TRBV28	CASSLRQYNEQFF
TRBJ1-5	TRBV19	CASSPSGTGGRQPQHF
TRBJ2-3	TRBV7-3	CASSLPGDTQYF
TRBJ2-2	TRBV7-3	CASSLVAGGHTGELFF
TRBJ2-3	TRBV7-9	CASSRWRGEIDTQYF
TRBJ1-1	TRBV7-3	CASSLVGGQGRTEAFF
TRBJ2-7	TRBV29-1	CSGGQGQGSTEQYF